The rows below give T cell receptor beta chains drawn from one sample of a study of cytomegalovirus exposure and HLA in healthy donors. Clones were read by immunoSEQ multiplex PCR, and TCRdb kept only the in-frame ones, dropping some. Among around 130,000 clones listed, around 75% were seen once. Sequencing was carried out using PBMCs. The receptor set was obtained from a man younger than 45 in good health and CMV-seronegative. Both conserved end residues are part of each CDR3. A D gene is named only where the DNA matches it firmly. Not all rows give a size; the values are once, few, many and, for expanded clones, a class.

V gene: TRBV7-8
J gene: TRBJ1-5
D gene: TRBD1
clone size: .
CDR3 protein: CASSLDRGSNQPQHF
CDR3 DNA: TGTGCCAGCAGCTTAGACAGGGGGAGCAATCAGCCCCAGCATTTT

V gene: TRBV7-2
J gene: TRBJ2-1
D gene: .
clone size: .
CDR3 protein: CASSPERTGKDFF
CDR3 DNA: TGTGCCAGCAGCCCGGAACGTACAGGGAAGGATTTCTTC

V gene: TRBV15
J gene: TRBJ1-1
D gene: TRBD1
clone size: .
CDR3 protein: CATSRGIRGLNTEAFF
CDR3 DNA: TGTGCCACCAGCAGGGGTATCAGGGGGTTGAACACTGAAGCTTTCTTT

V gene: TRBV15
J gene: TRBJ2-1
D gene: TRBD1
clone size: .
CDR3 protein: CATSLPGQGTSNEQFF
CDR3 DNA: TGTGCCACCAGCTTACCGGGACAGGGCACCTCCAATGAGCAGTTCTTC

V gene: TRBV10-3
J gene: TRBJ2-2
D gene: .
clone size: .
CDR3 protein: CAISESRDTGELFF
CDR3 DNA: TGTGCCATCAGTGAGTCGCGGGACACCGGGGAGCTGTTTTTT

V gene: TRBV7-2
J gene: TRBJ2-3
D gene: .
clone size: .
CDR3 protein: CASTGSGRPPDTQYF
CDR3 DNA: TGTGCCAGTACCGGTAGCGGAAGGCCCCCAGATACGCAGTATTTT

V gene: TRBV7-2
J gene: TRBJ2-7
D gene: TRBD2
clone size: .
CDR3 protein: CASSPHGGSGGYEQYF
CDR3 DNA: TGTGCCAGCAGTCCTCATGGCGGTAGCGGGGGGTACGAGCAGTACTTC

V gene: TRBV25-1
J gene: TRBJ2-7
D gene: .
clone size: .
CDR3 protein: CASSEYMTGRYEQYF
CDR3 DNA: TGTGCCAGCAGTGAATATATGACAGGTCGCTACGAGCAGTACTTC

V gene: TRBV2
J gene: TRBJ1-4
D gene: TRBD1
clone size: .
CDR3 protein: CASSAIGTDRNQKLFF
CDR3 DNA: TGTGCCAGCAGTGCCATCGGGACAGACCGGAATCAAAAACTGTTTTTT

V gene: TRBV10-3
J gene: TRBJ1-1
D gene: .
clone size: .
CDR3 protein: CAISESQGNTEAFF
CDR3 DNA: TGTGCCATCAGTGAGTCTCAGGGTAACACTGAAGCTTTCTTT

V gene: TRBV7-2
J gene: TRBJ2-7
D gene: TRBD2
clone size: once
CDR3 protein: CASSLVSSGGLLEQYF
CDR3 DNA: TGTGCCAGCAGCTTAGTATCTAGCGGGGGGCTGCTCGAGCAGTACTTC

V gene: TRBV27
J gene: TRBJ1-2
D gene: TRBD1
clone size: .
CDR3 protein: CASTWTGGAGGLIQGYTF
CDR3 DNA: TGTGCCAGCACCTGGACAGGGGGCGCGGGCGGCCTTATCCAAGGCTACACCTTC

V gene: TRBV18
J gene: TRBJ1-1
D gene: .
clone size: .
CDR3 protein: CASSLQPGSEAFF
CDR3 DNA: TGTGCCAGCTCACTTCAACCGGGAAGTGAAGCTTTCTTT

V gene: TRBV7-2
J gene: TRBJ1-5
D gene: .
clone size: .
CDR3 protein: CASSLVGGKNQPQHF
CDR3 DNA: TGTGCCAGCAGCTTAGTCGGGGGGAAAAATCAGCCCCAGCATTTT

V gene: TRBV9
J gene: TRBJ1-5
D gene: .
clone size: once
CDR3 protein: CASSAPGLSQPQHF
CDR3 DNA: TGTGCCAGCAGCGCCCCGGGTCTCAGTCAGCCCCAGCATTTT

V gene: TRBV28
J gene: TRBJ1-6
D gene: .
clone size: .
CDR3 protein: CASSRFSLANNSPLHF
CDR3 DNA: TGTGCCAGCAGTCGGTTTTCGCTAGCTAATAATTCACCCCTCCACTTT

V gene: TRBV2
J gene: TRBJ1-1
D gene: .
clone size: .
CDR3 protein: CASSEAQRTPTEAFF
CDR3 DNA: TGTGCCAGCAGTGAAGCGCAGAGGACTCCCACTGAAGCTTTCTTT

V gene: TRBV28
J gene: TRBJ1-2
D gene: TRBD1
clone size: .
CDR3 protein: CASSLWAGGYGYTF
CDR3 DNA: TGTGCCAGCAGTTTATGGGCAGGGGGCTATGGCTACACCTTC

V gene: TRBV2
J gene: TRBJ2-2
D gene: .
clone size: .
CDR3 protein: CASSGQTNTGELFF
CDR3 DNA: TGTGCCAGCAGTGGGCAGACGAACACCGGGGAGCTGTTTTTT

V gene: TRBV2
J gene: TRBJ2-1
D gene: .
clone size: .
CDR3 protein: CASSEDSGSKQFF
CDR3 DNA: TGTGCCAGCAGTGAAGATAGCGGCAGTAAACAGTTCTTC

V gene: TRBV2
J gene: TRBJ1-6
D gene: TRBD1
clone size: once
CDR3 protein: CASSDDPGQGLRFTLHF
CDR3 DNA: TGTGCCAGCAGTGATGATCCTGGACAGGGCCTGAGGTTCACCCTCCACTTT

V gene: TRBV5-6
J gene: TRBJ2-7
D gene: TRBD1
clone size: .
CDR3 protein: CASSSGQVPSYEQYF
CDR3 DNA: TGTGCCAGCAGCTCCGGACAGGTGCCCTCCTACGAGCAGTACTTC

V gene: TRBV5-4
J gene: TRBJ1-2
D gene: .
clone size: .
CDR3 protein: CASSSGNGYTF
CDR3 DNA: TGTGCCAGCAGCTCGGGGAATGGCTACACCTTC

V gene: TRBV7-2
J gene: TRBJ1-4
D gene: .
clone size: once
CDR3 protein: CASSLVRGGNEKLFF
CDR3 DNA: TGTGCCAGCAGCTTAGTTCGGGGAGGGAATGAAAAACTGTTTTTT

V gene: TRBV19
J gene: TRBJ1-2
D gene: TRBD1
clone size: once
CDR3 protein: CATRDRNYGYTF
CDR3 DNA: TGTGCCACCAGGGACAGGAACTATGGCTACACCTTC